This is a list of T cell receptor beta chains from one sample in a study of blood T cell repertoires in COVID-19. Clones were sequenced by immunoSEQ multiplex PCR, and TCRdb holds only the in-frame ones, with some missing. The sample includes around 69,000 clones, approximately 92% of them seen just once. Sequencing was performed on peripheral blood. Source of these receptors: a woman in her forties or fifties with active COVID-19. CDR3s include the opening cysteine and the closing phenylalanine or tryptophan. The D gene is left open where the match is weak.

J,D,V,CDR3
TRBJ2-3,NA,TRBV7-9,CASSQLGGATDTQYF
TRBJ1-5,NA,TRBV5-8,CASSFSRVGHQPQHF
TRBJ2-7,TRBD2,TRBV5-1,CASSLAGGDEQYF
TRBJ2-1,TRBD2,TRBV12-3/TRBV12-4,CASSLGGPGLVFF
TRBJ1-5,NA,TRBV4-2,CASSQDSVQPQHF
TRBJ1-1,NA,TRBV5-8,CASSLVTGNTEAFF
TRBJ2-7,NA,TRBV21-1,CASSHRDGGPRCEQYF
TRBJ1-2,NA,TRBV21-1,CASSTSEGTYGYTF
TRBJ2-3,NA,TRBV5-6,CASSYIAENTDTQYF
TRBJ2-4,NA,TRBV5-4,CASSPEAKNIQYF
TRBJ2-7,NA,TRBV27,CASSPLRGLYGNEQYF
TRBJ1-1,NA,TRBV27,CASSMRLMSVGGLEAFF
TRBJ2-6,TRBD1,TRBV6-5,CASRGQGAGANVLTF
TRBJ2-7,TRBD2,TRBV7-3,CASSLTPSGLYEQYF
TRBJ1-6,TRBD1,TRBV19,CASSMGTGGTGLHF
TRBJ2-1,TRBD2,TRBV3-1/TRBV3-2,CASRGEGFEQFF
TRBJ2-7,TRBD2,TRBV10-1,CASSDPTSGRYEQYF
TRBJ1-3,NA,TRBV7-9,CASRPTGSSGNTIYF
TRBJ2-2,TRBD2,TRBV19,CASSIESGRSGELFF
TRBJ2-1,NA,TRBV19,CASRDRVGGGSRLGSSYNEQFF
TRBJ2-4,TRBD2,TRBV7-3,CASSLTGLDLAKNIQYF
TRBJ2-1,NA,TRBV4-1,CASSQDRTGTYNEQFF
TRBJ2-1,TRBD2,TRBV7-2,CASSLAGASGRAYEQFF
TRBJ2-1,NA,TRBV24-1,CATSDAYRADASYNEQFF
TRBJ1-3,TRBD1,TRBV11-2,CASSLLGQGRNTIYF
TRBJ2-3,TRBD2,TRBV27,CASSSSGRATDTQYF
TRBJ1-1,NA,TRBV14,CASSRAPAGVAFF
TRBJ2-1,TRBD2,TRBV19,CASSTQREVNEQFF
TRBJ2-3,NA,TRBV24-1,CATSDPLLSTDTQYF
TRBJ2-1,NA,TRBV6-5,CASSKGLAYNEQFF
TRBJ1-2,TRBD1,TRBV6-4,CASSDFGTAVLVYGYTF
TRBJ1-2,NA,TRBV28,CASSHGQNYGYTF
TRBJ1-6,NA,TRBV14,CASSQTGYNSPLHF
TRBJ2-1,NA,TRBV18,CASSPEAVNEQFF
TRBJ1-4,TRBD1,TRBV19,CASSMGQAREKLFF
TRBJ1-6,NA,TRBV4-1,CASSQDPPSFGQYSPLHF
TRBJ2-5,TRBD2,TRBV30,CAWSLPRRGDQETQYF
TRBJ2-7,TRBD1,TRBV28,CASSFPGQGIDEQYF
TRBJ1-4,NA,TRBV3-1/TRBV3-2,CASSQGEKKLFF
TRBJ2-5,NA,TRBV6-5,CASSYLGRESQYF
TRBJ2-3,NA,TRBV11-2,CASTASTDTQYF
TRBJ2-3,TRBD2,TRBV7-9,CASSKPTSGATDTQYF
TRBJ2-1,NA,TRBV7-9,CASTRDTYNEQFF
TRBJ2-1,TRBD1,TRBV3-1/TRBV3-2,CASSHRDRGAKEQFF
TRBJ2-7,TRBD2,TRBV7-2,CASSPGWRLAGLGTSEQYF
TRBJ1-4,NA,TRBV27,CASSPAGGGFNEKLFF
TRBJ2-1,NA,TRBV7-8,CASSLAEGLYNEQFF
TRBJ2-1,TRBD2,TRBV7-9,CASSKRLAVSYNEQFF
TRBJ2-1,TRBD2,TRBV6-6,CASSRYPGTSGRIDEQFF
TRBJ2-5,TRBD1,TRBV10-3,CAIGTDQETQYF
TRBJ2-3,NA,TRBV19,CASSIWGPIAESTDTQYF